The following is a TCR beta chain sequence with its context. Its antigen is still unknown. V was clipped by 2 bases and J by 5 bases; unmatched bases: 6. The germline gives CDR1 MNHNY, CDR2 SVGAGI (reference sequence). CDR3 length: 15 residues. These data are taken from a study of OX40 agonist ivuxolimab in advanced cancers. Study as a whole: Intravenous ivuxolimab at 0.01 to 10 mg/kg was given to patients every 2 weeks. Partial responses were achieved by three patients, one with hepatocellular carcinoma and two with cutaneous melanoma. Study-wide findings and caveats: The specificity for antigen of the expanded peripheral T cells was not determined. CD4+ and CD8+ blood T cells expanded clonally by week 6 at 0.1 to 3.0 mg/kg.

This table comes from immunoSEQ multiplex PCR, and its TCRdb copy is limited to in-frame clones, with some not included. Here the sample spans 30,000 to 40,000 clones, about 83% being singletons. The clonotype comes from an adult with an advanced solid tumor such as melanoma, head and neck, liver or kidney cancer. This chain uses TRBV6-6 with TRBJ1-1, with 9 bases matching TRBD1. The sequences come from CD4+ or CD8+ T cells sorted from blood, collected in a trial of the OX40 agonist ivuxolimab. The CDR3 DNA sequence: TGTGCCAGCAGTTACGGCCCACAGGGGGCAACTGAAGCTTTCTTT. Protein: CASSYGPQGATEAFF.